Sequencing of this T cell receptor beta chain was carried out in a study of OX40 agonist ivuxolimab in advanced cancers. With respect to the entire study: The costimulatory receptor OX40 (CD134) was targeted by ivuxolimab, a fully human IgG2 agonistic monoclonal antibody. Three dose-escalation patients achieved partial responses, one with hepatocellular carcinoma and two with cutaneous melanoma. Prior anti-PD-1, anti-PD-L1 or anti-CTLA-4 therapy was permitted, and approximately 40% of dose-escalation patients had received checkpoint inhibitors. Intravenous ivuxolimab was administered to patients every 2 weeks at six dose levels: 0.01, 0.1, 0.3, 1.5, 3 and 10 mg/kg. Among the approximately 50 dose-escalation patients, about 20 had hepatocellular carcinoma, about 15 melanoma, 9 renal cell carcinoma and 9 head and neck cancer. The point of sequencing TCRbeta in the periphery was to test whether ivuxolimab changed TCR sequence diversity and drove clonal T-cell expansion. The paper describes the monotherapy dose-escalation part (N of about 55 patients) of the phase I trial of ivuxolimab. The dose-escalation cohort was about 83% male with a mean age of approximately 59 years, ranging from about 23 to 85.

Patients with a history of autoimmune disease or receiving systemic immunosuppression were excluded from the trial. In every dose cohort, peripheral blood was drawn for TCR sequencing at baseline, cycle 4 day 1, and cycle 7 day 1. Samples came from an open-label, multicenter, first-in-human phase I dose-escalation trial of ivuxolimab. Adults with locally advanced or metastatic head and neck squamous cell, hepatocellular, melanoma or renal cell carcinoma were enrolled in the trial. Before TCR sequencing, CD4+ T cells and CD8+ T cells were sorted from peripheral blood as separate populations. CDR1 MNHNY and CDR2 SVGAGI are derived from the germline V gene (reference sequence). From cysteine to phenylalanine, the CDR3 is 14 amino acids long. Only the CDR3 DNA is retained, 42 bases long and in frame from the first base. Relative to germline, V is missing 6 bases and J is missing 10 bases, with 6 bases of the junction outside any gene match.

Genomic DNA was extracted from sorted cells for sequencing of the TCRbeta CDR3 region. The immunoSEQ Assay was used to sequence the TCRbeta CDR3 regions. TCRdb took this table from immuneACCESS and kept in-frame rearrangements with V and J called. Such tables lack part of the clones; where checked against another copy, unresolved V genes explain under half of the gap, and the rest is unexplained. The sample table lists 15,000 to 20,000 clones, 83% of them with a count of one. Roughly 13% of the sample belongs to the ten largest clones. Results and caveats for the whole study, not just this receptor: The antigen specificity of the peripheral T cells that underwent clonal expansion was not determined. Low levels of normalized T-cell clonal expansion were also shown by some nonresponding patients. In the 0.1-3.0 mg/kg groups, partial responders were among the patients with the lowest normalized peripheral clonal expansion, particularly in CD8+ T cells. At doses of 0.1 to 3.0 mg/kg, clonal expansion of both CD4+ and CD8+ T cells in blood was seen between baseline and week 6. After ivuxolimab, expanded clones were on average more numerous among CD8+ T cells than among CD4+ T cells.

As to this clone: The target of this receptor is not known. Base qualities are not provided; no much larger clone lies one nucleotide away.

The V gene is TRBV6-6 and the J gene is TRBJ1-4; 12 nucleotides in the junction match TRBD1. This receptor was obtained from an adult with an advanced solid tumor such as melanoma, head and neck, liver or kidney cancer. Material: CD4+ or CD8+ T cells sorted from blood, obtained in a trial of the OX40 agonist ivuxolimab. The nucleotide sequence is given as TGTGCCAGCAGCCCCGGGACAGGGGGCGGAAAACTGTTTTTT. This is translated as CASSPGTGGGKLFF.